This record looks at one T cell receptor beta chain sequence and its context. Its cognate antigen is unknown. Other nucleotide sequences from this sample produce the same CDR3. CDR3 size: 12 residues. CDR1 and CDR2 from the germline V gene are KGHSH and LQKENI. Trimming stripped 3 bases from V and 5 bases from J, with 6 bases between. Sequenced by immunoSEQ multiplex PCR; TCRdb stores in-frame clones only, minus some. The table lists about 1 million clones, roughly 80% of them singletons, with about 1.5% in the top ten. This record comes from a study of shared clonotypes between healthy human individuals. Study conclusions and caveats: The naive CD4 repertoires of a few donors were compared, and approximately 5% of clonotypes were shared.

Sequenced sample: memory CD4+ T cells sorted from blood. Subset described: CD45RA-negative fraction. The chain employs TRBV18 and TRBJ2-3; D gene unclear. The source of this sequence is a man between 18 and 35 years old in good health. Here the CDR3 reads CASSPTGDTQYF. DNA for the CDR3: TGTGCCAGCTCACCGACGGGAGATACGCAGTATTTT. Complete variable domain (other parts from reference TRBV18 and TRBJ2-3): NAGVMQNPRHLVRRRGQEARLRCSPMKGHSHVYWYRQLPEEGLKFMVYLQKENIIDESGMPKERFSAEFPKEGPSILRIQQVVRGDSAAYFCASSPTGDTQYFGPGTRLTVL.